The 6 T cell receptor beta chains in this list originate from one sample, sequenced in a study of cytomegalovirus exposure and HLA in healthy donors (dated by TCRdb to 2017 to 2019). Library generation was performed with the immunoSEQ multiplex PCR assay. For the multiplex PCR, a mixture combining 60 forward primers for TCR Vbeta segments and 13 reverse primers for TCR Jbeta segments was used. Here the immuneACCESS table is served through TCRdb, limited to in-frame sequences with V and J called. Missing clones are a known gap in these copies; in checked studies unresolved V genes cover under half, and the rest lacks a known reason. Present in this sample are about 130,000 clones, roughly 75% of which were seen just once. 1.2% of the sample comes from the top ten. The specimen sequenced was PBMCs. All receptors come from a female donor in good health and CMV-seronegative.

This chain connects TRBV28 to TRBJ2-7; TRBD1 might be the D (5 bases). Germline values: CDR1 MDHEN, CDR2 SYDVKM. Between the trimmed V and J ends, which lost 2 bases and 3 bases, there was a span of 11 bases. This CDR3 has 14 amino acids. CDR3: CASSLNRGGYEQYF. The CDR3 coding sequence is TGTGCCAGCAGTTTAAATAGGGGTGGCTACGAGCAGTACTTC.

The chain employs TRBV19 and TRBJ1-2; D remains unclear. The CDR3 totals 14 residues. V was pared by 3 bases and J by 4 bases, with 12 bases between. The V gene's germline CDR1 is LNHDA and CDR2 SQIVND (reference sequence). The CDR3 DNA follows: TGTGCCAGTAGTATCGCGGGAAGCTCCTATGGCTACACCTTC. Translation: CASSIAGSSYGYTF.

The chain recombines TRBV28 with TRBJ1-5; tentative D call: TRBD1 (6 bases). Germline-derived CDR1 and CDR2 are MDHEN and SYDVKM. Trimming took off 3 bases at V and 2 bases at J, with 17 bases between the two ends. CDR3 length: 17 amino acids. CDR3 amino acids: CASSFTGRRSGNQPQHF. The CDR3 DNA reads TGTGCCAGCAGTTTCACAGGGAGACGGTCGGGCAATCAGCCCCAGCATTTT.

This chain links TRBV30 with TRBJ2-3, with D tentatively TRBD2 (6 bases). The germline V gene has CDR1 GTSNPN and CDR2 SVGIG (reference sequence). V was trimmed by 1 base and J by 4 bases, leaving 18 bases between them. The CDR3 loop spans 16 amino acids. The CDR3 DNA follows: TGTGCCTGGAGTGGAATGGGGGATTGGAGGGCAGATACGCAGTATTTT. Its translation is CAWSGMGDWRADTQYF.

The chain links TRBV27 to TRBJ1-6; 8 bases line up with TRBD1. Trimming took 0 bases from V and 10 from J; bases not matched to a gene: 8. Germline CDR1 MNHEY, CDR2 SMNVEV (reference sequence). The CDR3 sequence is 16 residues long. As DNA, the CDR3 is TGTGCCAGCAGTTTATCGACCAGGGGGCTCTCCTCACCCCTCCACTTT. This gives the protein CASSLSTRGLSSPLHF.

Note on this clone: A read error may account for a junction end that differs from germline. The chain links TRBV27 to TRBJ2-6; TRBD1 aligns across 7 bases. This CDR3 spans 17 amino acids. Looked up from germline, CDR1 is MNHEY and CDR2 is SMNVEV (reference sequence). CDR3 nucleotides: TGTGCCAGCAGTCCCGGGACAGTCGGCTCTGGGGCCAACGGCCTGACTTTC. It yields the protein CASSPGTVGSGANGLTF.